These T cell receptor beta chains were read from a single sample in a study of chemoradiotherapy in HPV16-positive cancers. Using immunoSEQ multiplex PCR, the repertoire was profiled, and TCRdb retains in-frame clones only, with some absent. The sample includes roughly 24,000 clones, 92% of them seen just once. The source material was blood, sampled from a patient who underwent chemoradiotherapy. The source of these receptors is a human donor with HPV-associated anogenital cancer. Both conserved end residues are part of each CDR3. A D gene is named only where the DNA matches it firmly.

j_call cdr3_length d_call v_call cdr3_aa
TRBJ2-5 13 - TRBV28 CASSLPAQETQYF
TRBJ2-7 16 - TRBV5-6 CASSGAGGGISSEQYF
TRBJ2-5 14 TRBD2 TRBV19 CASSRTSGKETQYF
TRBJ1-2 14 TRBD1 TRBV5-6 CASSYTGVNYGYTF
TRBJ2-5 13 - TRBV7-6 CASSLGRQETQYF
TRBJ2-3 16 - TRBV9 CASSVVGVGRTDTQYF
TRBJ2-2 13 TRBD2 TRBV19 CASSIRREGELFF
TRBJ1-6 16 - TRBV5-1 CASSHRVDSYNSPLHF
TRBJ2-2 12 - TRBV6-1 CASTRPTGELFF
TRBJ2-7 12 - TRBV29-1 CSVRDYSYEQYF
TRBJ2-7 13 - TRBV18 CASSTGQSYEQYF
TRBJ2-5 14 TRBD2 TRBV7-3 CASSFFGGAETQYF
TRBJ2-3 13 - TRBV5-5 CASSLRGSGTQYF
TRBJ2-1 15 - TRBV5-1 CASSLVPGVEGEQFF
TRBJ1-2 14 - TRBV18 CASSPQDRLYGYTF
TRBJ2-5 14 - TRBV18 CASSPMGRQETQYF
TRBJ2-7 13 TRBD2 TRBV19 CASQGGISYEQYF
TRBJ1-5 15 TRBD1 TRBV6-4 CASRVDRVGNQPQHF
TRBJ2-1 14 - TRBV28 CASTVGGLYNEQFF
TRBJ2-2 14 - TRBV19 CASSIGATTGELFF
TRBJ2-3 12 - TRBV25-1 CASTDDTDTQYF
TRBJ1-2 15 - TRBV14 CASSNGWASNYGYTF
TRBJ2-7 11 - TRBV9 CASSVVYEQYF
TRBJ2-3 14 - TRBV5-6 CASSGRGSTDTQYF
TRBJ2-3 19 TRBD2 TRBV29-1 CSVEGLAGLTGPSTDTQYF
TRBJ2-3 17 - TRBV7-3 CASSSGRLRPSTDTQYF
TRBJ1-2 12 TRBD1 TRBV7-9 CASSHRQGGYTF
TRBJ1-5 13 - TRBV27 CASSSLRGQPQHF
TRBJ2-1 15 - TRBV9 CASSAGVRRVNEQFF
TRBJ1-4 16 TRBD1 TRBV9 CASSADRGVTNEKLFF
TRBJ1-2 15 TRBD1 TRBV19 CASSTPTGGNYGYTF
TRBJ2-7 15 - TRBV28 CASRPQGGGSYEQYF
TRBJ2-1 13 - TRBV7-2 CASRDYRNNEQFF
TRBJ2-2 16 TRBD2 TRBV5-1 CASSQRAGEGTGELFF
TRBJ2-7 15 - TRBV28 CASSLTLATTYEQYF
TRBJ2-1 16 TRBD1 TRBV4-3 CASSHLNRGVRNEQFF
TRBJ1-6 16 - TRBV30 CAWICPGTQGCSPLHF
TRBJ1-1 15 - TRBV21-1 CASSRRTYQIPEAFF
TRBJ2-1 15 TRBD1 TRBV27 CASSSTGTGSKYGFF
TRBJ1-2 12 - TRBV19 CASSIRRGGYTF
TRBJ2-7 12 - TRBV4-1 CASSQGPYEQYF
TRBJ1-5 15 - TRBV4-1 CASSSGPLSNQPQHF
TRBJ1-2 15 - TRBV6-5 CASSYRDRQWSGYTF
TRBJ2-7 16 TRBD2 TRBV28 CASSRWTYGGDYEQYF
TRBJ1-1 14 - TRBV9 CASRAGLANTEAFF
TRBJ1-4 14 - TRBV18 CASSLVAVWEKLFF
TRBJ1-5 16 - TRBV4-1 CASSQDTDRYNQPQHF
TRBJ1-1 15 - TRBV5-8 CASSLRGEGTTEAFF
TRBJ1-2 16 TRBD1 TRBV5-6 CASSSLTGGVVDGYTF